Shown below are 20 T cell receptor beta chains from a single sample sequenced in a study of T cell responses to AZD1222 COVID-19 vaccine. Clones were sequenced by immunoSEQ multiplex PCR, and TCRdb holds only the in-frame ones, with some missing. This sample has 90,000 to 120,000 clones, with roughly nine tenths found just once. This specimen consisted of peripheral blood, obtained 28 days after the second AZD1222 dose. These receptors originate from an adult who received the AZD1222 COVID-19 vaccine.

The rearrangement joins TRBV7-9 to TRBJ1-4; TRBD1 agrees at 7 bases. V gave up 3 bases and J gave up 8 bases; unmatched junction bases: 9. Germline lookup yields CDR1 SEHNR and CDR2 FQNEAQ (reference sequence). The CDR3 length is 15 residues. This CDR3 reads CASSFPRGRIEKLFF. CDR3 nucleotide sequence: TGTGCCAGCAGCTTTCCCAGGGGGAGGATCGAAAAACTGTTTTTT.

The chain has TRBV14 and TRBJ1-2, with D hard to call. V was pared by 0 bases and J by 1 base, with 9 bases between. The CDR3 runs to 15 residues. Germline V lookup: CDR1 SGHDN, CDR2 FVKESK. CDR3 amino acids: CASSQDWASNYGYTF. CDR3 DNA sequence: TGTGCCAGCAGCCAAGATTGGGCCAGTAACTATGGCTACACCTTC.

This clone has at least ten counts. The genes are TRBV19 and TRBJ2-2, with D hard to call. This CDR3 region has 14 residues. Germline V gene sequence: CDR1 LNHDA, CDR2 SQIVND (reference sequence). V shed 1 base and J shed 4 bases, with 7 bases lying between them. The CDR3 spells CASSIGWGTGELFF. The DNA for the CDR3 is TGTGCCAGTAGTATAGGTTGGGGCACCGGGGAGCTGTTTTTT.

The chain carries TRBV10-3 and TRBJ1-1; D gene ambiguous. Trimming shortened V by 6 bases and J by 3 bases, and 11 bases separated the two germline ends. The CDR3 contains 13 residues. Germline CDR1 and CDR2: ENHRY and SYGVKD. The DNA of the CDR3 is TGTGCCATCAGGGCTAGGGAGGACACTGAAGCTTTCTTT. Its translation is CAIRAREDTEAFF.

The chain carries TRBV11-3 and TRBJ1-2, with D maybe TRBD1 (6 bases). Trimming took 0 bases from V and 8 from J, leaving 13 bases between them. Per germline, CDR1 SGHNT and CDR2 YENEEA. The CDR3 loop spans 14 amino acids. The DNA of the CDR3 is TGTGCCAGCAGCTTAGAGGGGGCAGTTCGAGGCTACACCTTC. Translation: CASSLEGAVRGYTF.

The rearrangement joins TRBV6-6 to TRBJ1-4; D uncertain. The ends were cut back, 0 bases at V and 3 bases at J, with 8 bases in the middle. This CDR3 comprises 15 residues. Germline V lookup: CDR1 MNHNY, CDR2 SVGAGI (reference sequence). The CDR3 nucleotides are TGTGCCAGCAGTTACTCTCAGTGGGCTAATGAAAAACTGTTTTTT. Amino acid sequence: CASSYSQWANEKLFF.

The CDR3: CASSYSDRGHYGYTF. DNA of the CDR3: TGTGCCAGCAGTTACTCGGACAGGGGGCACTATGGCTACACCTTC. The chain recombines TRBV6-5 with TRBJ1-2; 11 positions match TRBD1. After removal of 0 bases from V and 3 bases from J, the junction contained 0 bases not matched to a gene. Germline V gene lookup returns CDR1 MNHEY and CDR2 SVGAGI. The CDR3 contains 15 residues.

This clone was seen a single time. The rearrangement joins TRBV2 to TRBJ2-7, with D uncertain. Germline CDR1 and CDR2: SNHLY and FYNNEI. V lost 3 bases, J lost 3 bases, and 9 bases lay in between. The CDR3 loop spans 13 amino acids. Written as DNA, the CDR3 is TGTGCCAGCAGTGACGGCTTGGGCTACGAGCAGTACTTC. Encoded protein: CASSDGLGYEQYF.

The V and J genes are TRBV6-1 and TRBJ1-6; tentative D call: TRBD1 (5 bases). V lost 2 bases, J lost 7 bases, and 12 bases lay in between. CDR1 and CDR2 (germline): MNHNS, SASEGT. The CDR3 has 15 amino acids. This CDR3 reads CASSELGPNNSPLHF. DNA of the CDR3: TGTGCCAGCAGTGAATTGGGGCCGAACAATTCACCCCTCCACTTT.

This clone was seen a few times. The chain couples TRBV5-8 to TRBJ1-2; D might be TRBD1 (5 bases). CDR3 length: 15 residues. The V end was cut by 4 bases, the J end by 5 bases, with 18 bases between. The V gene's germline CDR1 is SGHTS and CDR2 YDEGEE. The CDR3 sequence is CASSLGTARYYGYTF. CDR3 nucleotides: TGTGCCAGCAGCCTTGGGACGGCCCGGTATTATGGCTACACCTTC.

In its sample, this clone was seen a few times. The chain couples TRBV25-1 to TRBJ1-3; D is undetermined. V lost 11 bases, J lost 7 bases, and 15 bases lay in between. Germline values: CDR1 MGHDK, CDR2 SYGVNS. The CDR3 runs to 12 residues. Here the CDR3 reads CASIADWNTIYF. The CDR3 nucleotides are TGTGCCTCAATAGCCGACTGGAACACCATATATTTT.

The CDR3 DNA is TGTGCCAGCAGCTTACAGTATCCAGGGGAGGAAGTTGGCAATCAGCCCCAGCATTTT. Translation: CASSLQYPGEEVGNQPQHF. The genes are TRBV7-8 and TRBJ1-5; the D gene is possibly TRBD1 (6 bases). The CDR3 is made up of 19 amino acids. CDR1 SGHVS and CDR2 FQNEAQ come from the germline V gene. The ends were cut back, 2 bases at V and 2 bases at J, with 22 bases in the middle.

The chain has TRBV18 and TRBJ2-7; D gene uncertain. With 1 base removed from V and 2 bases from J, the gap between germline ends came to 3 bases. CDR1 and CDR2 (germline): KGHSH, LQKENI. The CDR3 is 12 residues long. DNA of the CDR3: TGTGCCAGCTCACCACGTACCTACGAGCAGTACTTC. As protein: CASSPRTYEQYF.

V and J are TRBV2 and TRBJ1-1; D is unresolved. Germline values: CDR1 SNHLY, CDR2 FYNNEI. V lost 8 bases and J 3 bases, leaving 16 bases between the germline ends. The CDR3 runs to 14 residues. DNA of the CDR3: TGTGCCAGCCGGGCTGGAGAAGCATACACTGAAGCTTTCTTT. Translated, it gives CASRAGEAYTEAFF.

The chain links TRBV5-5 to TRBJ2-5; 15 bases fit TRBD2. The CDR3 is 17 residues long. From germline, CDR1 is SGHKS and CDR2 YYEKEE (reference sequence). Trimming cost V 4 bases and J 2 bases; bases outside gene matches: 6. CDR3 in DNA: TGTGCCAGCAGCCCCGGACTAGCGGGGGGGCTTCAAGAGACCCAGTACTTC. Translated: CASSPGLAGGLQETQYF.

The chain employs TRBV6-4 and TRBJ2-1; perhaps TRBD2 as D (7 bases). The CDR3 spans 17 residues. Deletions cut 5 bases from V and 3 bases from J, with 20 bases between. Per the germline V gene, CDR1 is MRHNA and CDR2 is SNTAGT. The CDR3, as DNA: TGTGCCAGCAGTAAACGAGGGGGGAGGGGGAACTACAATGAGCAGTTCTTC. It specifies CASSKRGGRGNYNEQFF.

V is TRBV12-5 and J is TRBJ2-1; 13 nucleotides align to TRBD2. After removal of 10 bases from V and 7 bases from J, the junction contained 10 bases not matched to a gene. The CDR3 loop spans 15 amino acids. Germline CDR1 and CDR2: LGHNT and FRNRAP. CDR3: CATLGGTSGVNEQFF. The CDR3 nucleotides read TGTGCTACCCTAGGGGGGACTAGCGGGGTGAATGAGCAGTTCTTC. Supplemented by reference TRBV12-5 and TRBJ2-1, the full variable domain reads DARVTQTPRHKVTEMGQEVTMRCQPILGHNTVFWYRQTMMQGLELLAYFRNRAPLDDSGMPKDRFSAEMPDATLATLKIQPSEPRDSAVYFCATLGGTSGVNEQFFGPGTRLTVL.

The chain links TRBV19 to TRBJ2-6, with 8 bases lining up with TRBD1. Trimming at V came to 6 bases and at J to 3 bases, leaving 4 bases not matched to a gene. Per the germline V gene, CDR1 is LNHDA and CDR2 is SQIVND (reference sequence). The CDR3 sequence is 15 residues long. In nucleotides, the CDR3 is TGTGCCAGTAGACGCAGGGGGCATGGGGCCAACGTCCTGACTTTC. Amino acids: CASRRRGHGANVLTF.

This chain links TRBV7-2 with TRBJ2-1; D gene uncertain. CDR3 size: 10 residues. The V gene lost 3 bases and the J gene lost 6 bases, with 0 bases spanning the gap. Germline loops: CDR1 SGHTA, CDR2 FQGNSA. As DNA, the CDR3 is TGTGCCAGCAGCTTCAATGAGCAGTTCTTC. This translates into CASSFNEQFF.

The genes are TRBV5-8 and TRBJ2-5, with 7 bases matching TRBD1. With V trimmed by 10 bases and J by 5 bases, 8 bases remained unmatched. Germline V gene sequence: CDR1 SGHTS, CDR2 YDEGEE. CDR3 length equals 12 residues. CDR3 in amino acids: CAYPAQGETQYF. CDR3 DNA: TGTGCCTACCCAGCACAGGGGGAGACCCAGTACTTC.